The T cell receptor (beta chain) described here comes from a study of T cells in pancreatic ductal adenocarcinoma. General observations from the study: Mean clonality was about 0.12 in tumors and roughly 0.067 in blood, not significantly different. Blood had more productive templates and about 8-fold more unique clonotypes than tumor.

The selected patients with pancreatic ductal adenocarcinoma had surgery but no neoadjuvant therapy. V was pared by 4 bases and J by 4 bases, with 7 bases of the junction left unmatched. The germline CDR1 and CDR2 sequences are SGHTA and FQGTGA. The length of the CDR3 is 16 residues. Sequencing was performed with immunoSEQ multiplex PCR; in TCRdb, only in-frame clones are kept and a portion is missing. The sample lists 100,000 or so clones, roughly 96% occurring once. In regard to this clone: The antigen is unknown.

This chain joins TRBV7-3 and TRBJ2-2, with TRBD2 matching 9 bases. Sequencing input: PBMCs. This TCR came from a human donor with pancreatic ductal adenocarcinoma. This CDR3 is CASSSVAGASTGELFF. CDR3 DNA sequence: TGTGCCAGCAGCTCGGTAGCGGGAGCGAGCACCGGGGAGCTGTTTTTT.